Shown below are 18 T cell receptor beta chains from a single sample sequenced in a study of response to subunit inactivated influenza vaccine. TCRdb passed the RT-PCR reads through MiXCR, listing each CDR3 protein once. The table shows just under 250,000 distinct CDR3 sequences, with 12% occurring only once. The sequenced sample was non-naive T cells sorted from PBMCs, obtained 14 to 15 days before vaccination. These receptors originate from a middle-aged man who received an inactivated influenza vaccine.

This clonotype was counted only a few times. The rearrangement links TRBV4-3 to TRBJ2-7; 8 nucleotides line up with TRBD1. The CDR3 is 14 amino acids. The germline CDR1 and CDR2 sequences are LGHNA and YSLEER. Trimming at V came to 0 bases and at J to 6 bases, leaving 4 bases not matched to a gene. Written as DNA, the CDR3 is TGCGCCAGCAGCCAAGATATACAGGGGGGCGAGCAGTACTTC. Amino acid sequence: CASSQDIQGGEQYF.

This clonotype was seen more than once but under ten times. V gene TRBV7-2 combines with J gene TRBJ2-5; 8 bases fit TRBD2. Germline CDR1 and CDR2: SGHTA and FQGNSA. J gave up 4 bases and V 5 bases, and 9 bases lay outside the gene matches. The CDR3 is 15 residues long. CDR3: CASSPGWTSRETQYF. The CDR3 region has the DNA TGTGCCAGCAGCCCGGGATGGACTAGCCGAGAGACCCAGTACTTC.

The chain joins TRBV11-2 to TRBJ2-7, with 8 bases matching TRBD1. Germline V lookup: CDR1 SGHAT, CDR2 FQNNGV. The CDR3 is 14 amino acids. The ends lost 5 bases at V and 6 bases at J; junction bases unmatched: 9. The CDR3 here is CASSVGQASTEQYF. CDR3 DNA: TGTGCCAGCAGCGTGGGACAGGCCTCGACCGAGCAGTACTTC.

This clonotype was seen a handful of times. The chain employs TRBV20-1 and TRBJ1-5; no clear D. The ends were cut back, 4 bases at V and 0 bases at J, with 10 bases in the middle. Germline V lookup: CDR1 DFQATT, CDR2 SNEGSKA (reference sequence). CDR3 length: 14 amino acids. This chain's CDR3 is CSATTVGSNQPQHF. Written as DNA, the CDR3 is TGCAGTGCTACTACCGTGGGTAGCAATCAGCCCCAGCATTTT.

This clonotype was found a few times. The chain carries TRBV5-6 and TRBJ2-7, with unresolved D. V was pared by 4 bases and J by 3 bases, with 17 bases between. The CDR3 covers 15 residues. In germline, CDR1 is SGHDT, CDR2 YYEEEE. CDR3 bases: TGTGCCAGCAGCCCCTGGTCGTACGGACGCTACGAGCAGTACTTC. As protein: CASSPWSYGRYEQYF.

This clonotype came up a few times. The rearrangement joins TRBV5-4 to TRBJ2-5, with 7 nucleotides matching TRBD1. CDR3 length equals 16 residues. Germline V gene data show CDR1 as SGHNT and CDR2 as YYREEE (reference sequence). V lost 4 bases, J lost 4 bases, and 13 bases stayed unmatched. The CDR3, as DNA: TGTGCCAGCAGCCAAATCGACAGGGATTGGAGAGAGACCCAGTACTTC. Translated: CASSQIDRDWRETQYF.

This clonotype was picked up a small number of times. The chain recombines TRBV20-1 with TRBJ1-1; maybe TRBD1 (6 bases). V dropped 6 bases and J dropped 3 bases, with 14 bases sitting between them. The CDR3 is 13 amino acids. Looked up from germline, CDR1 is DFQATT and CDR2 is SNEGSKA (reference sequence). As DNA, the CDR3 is TGCAGTGCCACAACAGGGTTATACACTGAAGCTTTCTTT. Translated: CSATTGLYTEAFF.

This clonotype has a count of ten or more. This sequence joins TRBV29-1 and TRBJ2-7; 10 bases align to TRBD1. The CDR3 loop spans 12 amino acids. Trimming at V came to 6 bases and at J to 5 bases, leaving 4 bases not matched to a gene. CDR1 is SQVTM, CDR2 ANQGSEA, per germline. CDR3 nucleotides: TGCAGCGTGGAGACAGGGGGCAACGAGCAGTACTTC. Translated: CSVETGGNEQYF.

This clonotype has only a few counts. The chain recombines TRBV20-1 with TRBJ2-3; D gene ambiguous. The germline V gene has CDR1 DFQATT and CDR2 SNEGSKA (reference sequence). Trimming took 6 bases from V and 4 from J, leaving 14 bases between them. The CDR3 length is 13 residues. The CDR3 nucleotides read TGCAGTGCCCCCGTAAAGCCTTCAGATACGCAGTATTTT. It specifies CSAPVKPSDTQYF.

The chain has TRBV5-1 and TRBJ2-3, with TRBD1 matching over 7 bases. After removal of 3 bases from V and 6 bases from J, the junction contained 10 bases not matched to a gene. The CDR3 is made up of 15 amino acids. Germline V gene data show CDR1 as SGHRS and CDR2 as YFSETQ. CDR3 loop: CASSYAKQGSDTQYF. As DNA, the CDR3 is TGCGCCAGCAGCTATGCGAAACAGGGGAGTGATACGCAGTATTTT.

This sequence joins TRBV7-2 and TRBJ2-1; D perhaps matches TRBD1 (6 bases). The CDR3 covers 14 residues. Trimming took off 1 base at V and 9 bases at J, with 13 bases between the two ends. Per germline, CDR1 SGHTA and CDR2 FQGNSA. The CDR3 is CASSLGGQEREQFF. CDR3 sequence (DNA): TGTGCCAGCAGCTTAGGGGGGCAGGAGCGTGAGCAGTTCTTC.

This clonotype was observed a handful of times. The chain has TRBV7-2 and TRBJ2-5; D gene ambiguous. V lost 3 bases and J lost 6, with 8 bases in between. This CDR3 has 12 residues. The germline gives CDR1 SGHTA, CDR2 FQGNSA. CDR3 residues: CASSFERQTQYF. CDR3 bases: TGTGCCAGCAGCTTTGAGAGGCAGACCCAGTACTTC.

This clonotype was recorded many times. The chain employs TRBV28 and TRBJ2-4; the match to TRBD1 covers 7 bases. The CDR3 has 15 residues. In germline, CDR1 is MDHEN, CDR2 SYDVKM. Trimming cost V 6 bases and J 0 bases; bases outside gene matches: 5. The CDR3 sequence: CASRGDRIAKNIQYF. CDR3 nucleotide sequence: TGTGCCAGCAGGGGGGACAGAATAGCCAAAAACATTCAGTACTTC.

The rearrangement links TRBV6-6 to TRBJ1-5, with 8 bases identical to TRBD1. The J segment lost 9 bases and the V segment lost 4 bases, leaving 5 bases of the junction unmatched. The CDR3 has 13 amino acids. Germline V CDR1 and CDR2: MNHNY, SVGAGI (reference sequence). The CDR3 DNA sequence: TGTGCCAGCAGTTCTGCCGGGACAGGGCCCCAGCATTTT. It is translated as CASSSAGTGPQHF.

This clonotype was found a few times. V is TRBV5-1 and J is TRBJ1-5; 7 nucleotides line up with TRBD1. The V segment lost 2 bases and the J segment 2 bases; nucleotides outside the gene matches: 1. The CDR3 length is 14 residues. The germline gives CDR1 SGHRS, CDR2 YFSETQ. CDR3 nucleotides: TGCGCCAGCAGCTTTGGACAGGGCAATCAGCCCCAGCATTTT. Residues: CASSFGQGNQPQHF.

The CDR3 nucleotides are TGTGCCACGAAAGATGAACTAGCAAAAGATACGCAGTATTTT. Translation: CATKDELAKDTQYF. The chain links TRBV10-3 to TRBJ2-3; D may be TRBD2 (6 bases). Trimming pared 10 bases from V and 5 bases from J, leaving 19 bases between. This CDR3 spans 14 amino acids. Germline values: CDR1 ENHRY, CDR2 SYGVKD.

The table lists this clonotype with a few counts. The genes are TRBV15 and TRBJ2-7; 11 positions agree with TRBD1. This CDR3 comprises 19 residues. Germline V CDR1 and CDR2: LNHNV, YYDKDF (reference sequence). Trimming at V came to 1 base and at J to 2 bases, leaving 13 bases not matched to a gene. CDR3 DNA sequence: TGTGCCACCAGCAGAGCTTCCCCTTTCCGGGACAGGGGGACCTACGAGCAGTACTTC. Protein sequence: CATSRASPFRDRGTYEQYF.

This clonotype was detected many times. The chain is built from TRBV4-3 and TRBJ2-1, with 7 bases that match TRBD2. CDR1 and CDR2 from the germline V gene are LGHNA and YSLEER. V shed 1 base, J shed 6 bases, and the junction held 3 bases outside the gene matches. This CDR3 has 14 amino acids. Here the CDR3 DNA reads TGCGCCAGCAGCCAAGGTAGCGGGCCCAATGAGCAGTTCTTC. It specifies CASSQGSGPNEQFF.